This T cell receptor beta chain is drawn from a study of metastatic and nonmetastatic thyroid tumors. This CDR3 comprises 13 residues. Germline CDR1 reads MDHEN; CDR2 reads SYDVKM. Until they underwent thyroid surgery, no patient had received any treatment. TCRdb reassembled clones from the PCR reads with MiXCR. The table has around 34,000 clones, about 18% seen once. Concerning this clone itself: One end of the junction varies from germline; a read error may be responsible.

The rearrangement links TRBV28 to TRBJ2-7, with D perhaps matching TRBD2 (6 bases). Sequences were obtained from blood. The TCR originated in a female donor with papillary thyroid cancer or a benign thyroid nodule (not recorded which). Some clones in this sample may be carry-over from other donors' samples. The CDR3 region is CASSLSGRYEQTF. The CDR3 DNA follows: TGTGCCAGCAGTTTATCAGGGAGGTACGAGCAGACCTTC.